The present T cell receptor beta chain was sequenced within a study of blood T cell repertoires in COVID-19. Produced via immunoSEQ multiplex PCR; TCRdb's table is partial and in-frame only. This table has approximately 50,000 clones, 80% to 90% appearing once. Per the germline V gene, CDR1 is SGHRS and CDR2 is YFSETQ. The CDR3 consists of 15 residues. V trimming: 3 bases; J trimming: 4 bases; junction bases outside the gene matches: 5. The chain is built from TRBV5-1 and TRBJ2-7, with 12 bases identical to TRBD1. This receptor was taken from a human donor in a cohort sampled during active COVID-19. Sequencing was carried out using peripheral blood. The CDR3 region is CASSSGQGAFYEQYF. The CDR3 nucleotides are TGCGCCAGCAGCTCGGGACAGGGGGCTTTTTACGAGCAGTACTTC.